Shown below are 27 T cell receptor beta chains from a single sample sequenced in a study of T cells in Graves' hyperthyroidism and ophthalmopathy. Template material for amplifying TCR beta CDR3 regions consisted of RNA transcripts. When the TCR CDR3 underwent first-round RT-PCR, the HTBI primer set was used. MiXCR, run by TCRdb on the multiplex PCR reads, gives a single entry per CDR3 protein. The table includes 300,000 to 350,000 distinct CDR3 sequences, roughly 15% detected once. Source material: blood. All receptors derive from a man aged 30-40 years with Graves' hyperthyroidism.

Note on this clonotype: Mismatch with germline at one junction end may stem from a read error. This sequence joins TRBV16 and TRBJ2-5; D possibly corresponds to TRBD1 (5 bases). CDR1 KGHSY and CDR2 FQNENV come from the germline V gene. This CDR3 has 12 residues. DNA of the CDR3: TGTGCCAGCAGTCAATCGTGGGGCCCCCGGTACTTC. Protein: CASSQSWGPRYF.

This clonotype showed up many times. The chain recombines TRBV5-1 with TRBJ2-1; D remains unclear. Germline lookup yields CDR1 SGHRS and CDR2 YFSETQ. V lost 0 bases and J 7 bases, leaving 8 bases between the germline ends. This CDR3 comprises 13 residues. The DNA of the CDR3 is TGCGCCAGCAGCTTGGATCCCACAAATGAGCAGTTCTTC. Its translation: CASSLDPTNEQFF.

This clonotype was observed at least ten times. The rearrangement links TRBV11-2 to TRBJ2-5; D possibly corresponds to TRBD2 (6 bases). The length of the CDR3 is 17 residues. The V end lost 5 bases, the J end lost 2 bases, and 21 bases lay between the germline ends. The germline CDR1 and CDR2 sequences are SGHAT and FQNNGV. CDR3 nucleotide sequence: TGTGCCAGCAGCCCCCCCCTAGCGAATGTCTTACAAGAGACCCAGTACTTC. Translated, it gives CASSPPLANVLQETQYF. Based on the CDR3 plus reference TRBV11-2 and TRBJ2-5, the full variable domain is EAGVAQSPRYKIIEKRQSVAFWCNPISGHATLYWYQQILGQGPKLLIQFQNNGVVDDSQLPKDRFSAERLKGVDSTLKIQPAKLEDSAVYLCASSPPLANVLQETQYFGPGTRLLVL.

This clonotype appeared many times. Here the CDR3 reads CASSNRDSNEKLFF. CDR3 bases: TGTGCCAGCAGCAACCGGGATTCGAATGAAAAACTGTTTTTT. This chain joins TRBV11-3 and TRBJ1-4; D ambiguous. Germline V gene data show CDR1 as SGHNT and CDR2 as YENEEA. Trimming pared 5 bases from V and 5 bases from J, leaving 12 bases between. The CDR3 is made up of 14 amino acids.

This clonotype was detected a few times. V is TRBV24-1 and J is TRBJ1-5; D not certain. There are 14 residues in the CDR3. Trimming pared 0 bases from V and 2 bases from J, leaving 4 bases between. In germline, CDR1 is KGHDR, CDR2 SFDVKD. The DNA of the CDR3 is TGTGCCACCAGTGATTTGGAGGGCAATCAGCCCCAGCATTTT. Residues: CATSDLEGNQPQHF.

There are many counts of this clonotype. V and J are TRBV7-2 and TRBJ2-2; unclear D gene. CDR3 length: 12 amino acids. Trimming removed 3 bases from V and 6 bases from J, with 5 bases in between. From germline, CDR1 is SGHTA and CDR2 FQGNSA. Written as DNA, the CDR3 is TGTGCCAGCAGCTTTGGTGCCGGGGAGCTGTTTTTT. Translating it yields CASSFGAGELFF.

This clonotype showed up just a few times. The chain uses TRBV5-4 and TRBJ2-1; 11 nucleotides line up with TRBD2. The V segment lost 4 bases and the J segment 5 bases; nucleotides outside the gene matches: 5. There are 15 residues in the CDR3. Germline V CDR1 and CDR2: SGHNT, YYREEE (reference sequence). The chain's CDR3 is CASSVGLADHNEQFF. The CDR3 DNA reads as TGTGCCAGCAGCGTGGGACTAGCGGACCACAATGAGCAGTTCTTC.

Of note for this clonotype: One end of the junction fails to match germline, which may point to a read error. The chain employs TRBV4-1 and TRBJ2-7; D is possibly TRBD2 (5 bases). CDR1 and CDR2 (germline): MGHRA, YSYEKL. This CDR3 is built from 13 residues. This CDR3 reads CASSEEGSYEQYF. The CDR3 bases are TGCGCCAGCAGCGAAGAGGGAAGCTACGAGCAGTACTTC.

Many counts were recorded for this clonotype. V usage is TRBV6-6 and J usage is TRBJ1-1; D is unresolved. Germline V gene data show CDR1 as MNHNY and CDR2 as SVGAGI (reference sequence). The CDR3 consists of 15 residues. V was shortened by 3 bases and J by 0 bases, with 11 bases between the two germline ends. CDR3 DNA sequence: TGTGCCAGCAGTTATCTCGGTTCCCTGAACACTGAAGCTTTCTTT. Its protein product is CASSYLGSLNTEAFF.

The CDR3 nucleotides read TGTGCCATCAGTGAAGGGACCGACTACCTCACCTTC. It yields the protein CAISEGTDYLTF. The chain carries TRBV10-3 and TRBJ1-2, with D possibly TRBD1 on 5 matching bases. Germline V gene sequence: CDR1 ENHRY, CDR2 SYGVKD. The CDR3 has 12 amino acids. V shed 3 bases and J shed 13 bases, with 15 bases lying between them.

This clonotype was found a few times. In DNA form, the CDR3 reads TGTGCCAGCAGCCCTGACAGTAATCAAGAGACCCAGTACTTC. It encodes CASSPDSNQETQYF. V is TRBV5-8 and J is TRBJ2-5; D possibly corresponds to TRBD1 (5 bases). Germline lookup yields CDR1 SGHTS and CDR2 YDEGEE. CDR3 length: 14 residues. V was cut by 4 bases and J by 2 bases, with 12 bases left in between.

With regard to this clonotype: This may be a read error, as it is one base from a much larger clone. J is TRBJ2-7 and V is TRBV19; D is ambiguous. CDR3 length: 13 residues. The V gene's germline CDR1 is LNHDA and CDR2 SQIVND (reference sequence). In DNA form, the CDR3 reads TGTGCCTGTAGTATGGCGGCGTCGGACGAGCAGTACTTC. Protein product: CACSMAASDEQYF. Variable domain in full (rest from reference TRBV19 and TRBJ2-7): DGGITQSPKYLFRKEGQNVTLSCEQNLNHDAMYWYRQDPGQGLRLIYYSQIVNDFQKGDIAEGYSVSREKKESFPLTVTSAQKNPTAFYLCACSMAASDEQYFGPGTRLTVT.

This chain joins TRBV20-1 and TRBJ2-3; TRBD2 agrees at 9 bases. Germline values: CDR1 DFQATT, CDR2 SNEGSKA (reference sequence). This CDR3 has 14 amino acids. V shed 2 bases, J shed 6 bases, and the junction held 6 bases outside the gene matches. CDR3 sequence reads: CSARRSSGEDTQYF. CDR3 nucleotides: TGCAGTGCTAGACGATCTAGCGGGGAGGATACGCAGTATTTT.

This clonotype was recorded only once. The CDR3 DNA reads as TGCAGTGCCCGTGCTCGGGAGAGGCCTCTCGGGCACGAGCAGTACTTC. Amino acids: CSARARERPLGHEQYF. This chain joins TRBV20-1 and TRBJ2-7; possibly TRBD2 for D (6 bases). This CDR3 has 16 residues. V shed 6 bases and J shed 5 bases, with 26 bases lying between them. The germline CDR1 and CDR2 sequences are DFQATT and SNEGSKA (reference sequence).

The chain carries TRBV11-2 and TRBJ2-2; TRBD2 agrees at 8 bases. The V and J ends lost 10 bases and 5 bases, in that order; junction bases with no gene match: 18. The germline gives CDR1 SGHAT, CDR2 FQNNGV. CDR3 length: 17 residues. The CDR3, as DNA: TGTGCCACCTTACCAATACGAGGGACTAGGGCGACCGGGGAGCTGTTTTTT. Translation gives CATLPIRGTRATGELFF.

This clonotype was seen a handful of times. The chain carries TRBV20-1 and TRBJ1-5; D perhaps matches TRBD1 (5 bases). Germline V gene sequence: CDR1 DFQATT, CDR2 SNEGSKA (reference sequence). There are 17 residues in the CDR3. V lost 2 bases, J lost 5 bases, and 22 bases lay in between. The CDR3 bases are TGCAGTGCTAGAACGTACCGGGAGCAGGGCAGGGATCAGCCCCAGCATTTT. This encodes CSARTYREQGRDQPQHF.

This clonotype was picked up a small number of times. The chain joins TRBV6-1 to TRBJ2-1, with D perhaps matching TRBD2 (5 bases). The V gene lost 7 bases and the J gene lost 4 bases, with 14 bases spanning the gap. Germline assignment: CDR1 MNHNS and CDR2 SASEGT. The CDR3 extends over 14 amino acids. This chain's CDR3 is CASTPKDLYNEQFF. CDR3 in DNA: TGTGCCAGCACCCCGAAGGACTTGTACAATGAGCAGTTCTTC.

V gene TRBV7-8 combines with J gene TRBJ2-3; 10 positions match TRBD2. The CDR3 spans 17 residues. Germline V CDR1 and CDR2: SGHVS, FQNEAQ. V was pared by 0 bases and J by 6 bases, with 9 bases of the junction left unmatched. Here the CDR3 reads CASSLARASGSLDTQYF. The DNA of the CDR3 is TGTGCCAGCAGCTTAGCGCGAGCTAGCGGGAGTTTGGATACGCAGTATTTT.

This clonotype came up many times. V gene TRBV20-1 combines with J gene TRBJ1-1; 10 positions agree with TRBD1. Germline V gene sequence: CDR1 DFQATT, CDR2 SNEGSKA (reference sequence). This CDR3 region has 15 residues. J lost 3 bases, V lost 3 bases, and 7 bases had no gene match. CDR3 loop: CSASGDRGSDTEAFF. CDR3 bases: TGCAGTGCTAGCGGGGACAGGGGCTCGGACACTGAAGCTTTCTTT.

This clonotype was counted only a few times. The DNA of the CDR3 is TGCGCCAGCAGCCAATTCGGGGGGTTGGACTCCTACAATGAGCAGTTCTTC. Amino acids: CASSQFGGLDSYNEQFF. V usage is TRBV4-1 and J usage is TRBJ2-1; 7 nucleotides align to TRBD2. V dropped 2 bases and J dropped 0; count of bases not matched to a gene: 7. The CDR3 is 17 residues long. The germline gives CDR1 MGHRA, CDR2 YSYEKL.

Many counts were recorded for this clonotype. This chain uses TRBV11-3 with TRBJ1-1, with D possibly TRBD1 on 6 matching bases. CDR3 length equals 13 residues. The V end lost 5 bases, the J end lost 0 bases, and 7 bases lay between the germline ends. The germline gives CDR1 SGHNT, CDR2 YENEEA. This chain's CDR3 is CASSTGMNTEAFF. In DNA form, the CDR3 reads TGTGCCAGCAGCACAGGGATGAACACTGAAGCTTTCTTT.

This clonotype was detected ten times or more. The gene calls are TRBV3-1 and TRBJ1-2; D ambiguous. The CDR3 consists of 13 residues. Trimming removed 1 base at V and 5 bases at J, with 8 bases between. Germline CDR1 LGHDT, CDR2 YNNKEL (reference sequence). The DNA for the CDR3 is TGTGCCAGCAGCCAAGGGGGAAGGTATGGCTACACCTTC. The encoded protein is CASSQGGRYGYTF.

This clonotype has only a few counts. This chain connects TRBV24-1 to TRBJ2-2; 11 bases map to TRBD2. The ends lost 4 bases at V and 7 bases at J; junction bases unmatched: 7. CDR3 length: 16 residues. Germline CDR1 KGHDR, CDR2 SFDVKD. The CDR3 coding sequence is TGTGCCACCAGTGACACTAGCGGGAGAAGGAACGGGGAGCTGTTTTTT. It encodes CATSDTSGRRNGELFF.

This clonotype was recorded at least ten times. The chain links TRBV9 to TRBJ2-7; TRBD1 might be the D (5 bases). CDR3 length equals 14 residues. The germline V and J ends were trimmed by 3 bases and 3 bases, with 13 bases remaining between them. CDR1 is SGDLS and CDR2 is YYNGEE in the germline V gene. The chain's CDR3 is CASSATASSYEQYF. DNA of the CDR3: TGTGCCAGCAGCGCGACAGCGTCGAGCTACGAGCAGTACTTC.

There are many counts of this clonotype. V gene TRBV20-1 combines with J gene TRBJ2-3; either TRBD1 or TRBD2 may supply D (5 bases each). The CDR3 is 14 residues long. In germline, CDR1 is DFQATT, CDR2 SNEGSKA (reference sequence). V was cut by 0 bases and J by 6 bases, with 13 bases left in between. CDR3 nucleotide sequence: TGCAGTGCTAGAGATTTGAGGGACGAGGATACGCAGTATTTT. It yields the protein CSARDLRDEDTQYF.

This clonotype was found a few times. The V gene is TRBV27, the J gene TRBJ2-5; no reliable D call. The ends were cut back, 5 bases at V and 5 bases at J, with 21 bases in the middle. The CDR3 contains 16 residues. Germline V lookup: CDR1 MNHEY, CDR2 SMNVEV (reference sequence). DNA of the CDR3: TGTGCCAGCAGTCCATCCCCGGTGCCCGGTGAGGAGACCCAGTACTTC. Translating it yields CASSPSPVPGEETQYF.

A remark on this clonotype: A clone one base away is much larger, so this may be a read error. This rearrangement joins TRBV6-1 to TRBJ2-7, with 9 bases aligning to TRBD1. Trimming removed 5 bases from V and 3 bases from J; junction bases left unmatched: 8. In germline, CDR1 is MNHNS, CDR2 SASEGT. The CDR3 is 15 amino acids. The chain's CDR3 is CASSHAGTGYYEQYF. CDR3 coding DNA: TGTGCCAGCAGTCACGCTGGGACAGGGTACTACGAGCAGTACTTC.